This TCR beta chain came from a study of blood T cell repertoires in COVID-19. On the study more broadly: COVID-19 samples collected from the United States, Italy and Spain covered acute and convalescent phases.

Original processing notes: Reference gene primer amplification gave estimated nucleated cell counts. Only in-frame clones appear in the TCRdb table, and some are missing; sequencing was by immunoSEQ multiplex PCR. V, J and clone size were drawn from that table, and D and trimming were deduced from the DNA. Among about 240,000 clones listed, roughly 80% were seen once. The V gene lost 4 bases and the J gene lost 0 bases, with 10 bases spanning the gap. The CDR3 totals 14 residues. CDR1 and CDR2 from the germline V gene are WSHSY and SAAADI. The clonotype comes from a young woman with acute or convalescent COVID-19. This chain links TRBV10-2 with TRBJ2-7, with D possibly TRBD2 on 6 matching bases. The sequenced material came from peripheral blood. The DNA for the CDR3 is TGCGCCAGCAGTGCGGATAGCGGCTCCTACGAGCAGTACTTC. It codes for CASSADSGSYEQYF.